This TCR beta chain came from a study of immune evolution from preneoplasia to lung adenocarcinoma. With 3 bases removed from V and 9 bases from J, the gap between germline ends came to 10 bases. The CDR3 consists of 12 residues. Looked up from germline, CDR1 is SGDLS and CDR2 is YYNGEE. Whole-study findings and limits: Top clone share appeared to fall from AAH through AIS, MIA, adenocarcinoma. Clonality was highest in normal lung, lower in later-stage lesions apparently.

Some clones are missing from TCRdb's copy, which holds only in-frame ones; the method was immunoSEQ multiplex PCR. The table records 8,000 to 9,000 clones, 80% of them present only once. H&E slides confirmed each diagnosis, reviewed by two pathologists independently. Nucleic acids came from premalignant or tumor cells enriched by macro-dissection. Remarks on this clone: Antigen specificity is unknown.

The chain links TRBV9 to TRBJ2-1; weak D call: TRBD2 (5 bases). The receptor was isolated from an older donor with lung adenocarcinoma. Sequenced sample: FFPE minimally invasive lung adenocarcinoma tissue. CDR3 nucleotides: TGTGCCAGCAGCGGGACTGCCGGTGAGCAGTTCTTC. This translates into CASSGTAGEQFF.